This T cell receptor beta chain stems from a study of cytomegalovirus exposure and HLA in healthy donors. Overall study findings and caveats: Reports credit the classifier with highly specific, highly sensitive diagnosis of cytomegalovirus status.

Of note for this clone: What it binds is unknown.

The CDR3 contains 15 residues. Germline V gene data show CDR1 as SGHVS and CDR2 as FNYEAQ. V trimming: 1 base; J trimming: 5 bases; junction bases outside the gene matches: 0. 60 Vbeta and 13 Jbeta primers were used in PCR. Here immunoSEQ multiplex PCR was the method, and the copy in TCRdb shows in-frame clones only, minus some. There are approximately 110,000 clones in the sample; 80% to 85% occur only once, and around 6.9% lies in the top ten. This clonotype was obtained from a man aged 25-45 years in good health and CMV-seropositive. Sequenced: PBMCs. The chain employs TRBV7-6 and TRBJ2-2; 11 positions agree with TRBD2. DNA of the CDR3: TGTGCCAGCAGCTTAGTAGCGGGGGGGACCGGGGAGCTGTTTTTT. Translation gives CASSLVAGGTGELFF.